The 14 T cell receptor beta chains presented below share a single source sample, sequenced in a study of blood T cell repertoires in COVID-19. Clones were read by immunoSEQ multiplex PCR, and TCRdb kept only the in-frame ones, dropping some. This table holds hundreds of thousands of clones, roughly 85% found once. Sequencing used peripheral blood. These receptors were taken from a woman in her 30s with active or convalescent COVID-19.

This clone turned up a few times. V is TRBV4-2 and J is TRBJ2-5, with 7 bases that match TRBD1. Per germline, CDR1 LGHNA and CDR2 YNFKEQ. There are 13 residues in the CDR3. V shed 0 bases, J shed 14 bases, and the junction held 9 bases outside the gene matches. CDR3 loop: CASSQDGTDRTYF. CDR3 DNA sequence: TGTGCCAGCAGCCAAGATGGTACGGACAGGACTTACTTC.

The rearrangement uses TRBV6-5 and TRBJ2-3; possible D gene TRBD2, 5 bases. CDR1 and CDR2 from the germline V gene are MNHEY and SVGAGI. This CDR3 region has 14 residues. V was shortened by 7 bases and J by 0 bases, with 11 bases between the two germline ends. CDR3 sequence (DNA): TGTGCCAGCAACAGCGGTCACAGCACAGATACGCAGTATTTT. It is translated as CASNSGHSTDTQYF.

As to this clone: Additional DNA sequences in this sample encode the identical CDR3. The J gene is TRBJ2-6, the V gene TRBV27, with unresolved D. Deletions cut 5 bases from V and 0 bases from J, with 2 bases between. Germline CDR1 MNHEY, CDR2 SMNVEV (reference sequence). CDR3 length equals 13 residues. The CDR3 DNA reads as TGTGCCAGCAGTCGCTCTGGGGCCAACGTCCTGACTTTC. Its translation is CASSRSGANVLTF. The whole variable domain, remainder taken from reference TRBV27 and TRBJ2-6, is EAQVTQNPRYLITVTGKKLTVTCSQNMNHEYMSWYRQDPGLGLRQIYYSMNVEVTDKGDVPEGYKVSRKEKRNFPLILESPSPNQTSLYFCASSRSGANVLTFGAGSRLTVL.

The V gene is TRBV1, the J gene TRBJ2-7; the table's D call, TRBD2, was not checked against the DNA. TRBV1 constitutes a pseudogene. The CDR3 is made up of 15 amino acids. CDR3 sequence: CTSSQEGLAIYEQYF. For the CDR3, the DNA is TGCACCAGCAGCCAAGAGGGACTAGCTATATACGAGCAGTACTTC.

This chain connects TRBV6-6 to TRBJ2-1, with 10 nucleotides matching TRBD2. Germline V CDR1 and CDR2: MNHNY, SVGAGI (reference sequence). The CDR3 length is 13 residues. J gave up 7 bases and V 7 bases, and 4 bases lay outside the gene matches. CDR3 DNA: TGTGCCAGCACACCTAGCGGGAGTAATGAGCAGTTCTTC. Residues: CASTPSGSNEQFF.

J is TRBJ1-2 and V is TRBV10-2; 9 bases map to TRBD1. Germline CDR1 is WSHSY and CDR2 is SAAADI. The CDR3 covers 13 residues. With V trimmed by 6 bases and J by 7 bases, 6 bases remained unmatched. The CDR3, as DNA: TGCGCCAGCAGCAGACAGGGGGTGACTGGCTACACCTTC. Its protein product is CASSRQGVTGYTF.

The chain links TRBV15 to TRBJ1-1; no clear D gene. V lost 5 bases and J 5 bases, leaving 15 bases between the germline ends. Germline V CDR1 and CDR2: LNHNV, YYDKDF (reference sequence). There are 14 residues in the CDR3. For the CDR3, the DNA is TGTGCCACCAGCTGGGGTCGTGAGGGTACTGAAGCTTTCTTT. This gives the protein CATSWGREGTEAFF.

In the case of this clone: One end of the junction fails to match germline, which may point to a read error. The gene calls are TRBV11-2 and TRBJ2-1; D possibly corresponds to TRBD2 (6 bases). This CDR3 comprises 15 residues. Germline V CDR1 and CDR2: SGHAT, FQNNGV. In DNA, the CDR3 is TGTGCCAGCAGCGTAGAGCGGGTAGTCTACAATGAGCAGTTCTTC. It yields the protein CASSVERVVYNEQFF. The variable domain in full, completed from reference TRBV11-2 and TRBJ2-1, reads EAGVAQSPRYKIIEKRQSVAFWCNPISGHATLYWYQQILGQGPKLLIQFQNNGVVDDSQLPKDRFSAERLKGVDSTLKIQPAKLEDSAVYLCASSVERVVYNEQFFGPGTRLTVL.

V and J are TRBV30 and TRBJ1-1; D is unclear. Germline V gene lookup returns CDR1 GTSNPN and CDR2 SVGIG (reference sequence). The length of the CDR3 is 14 residues. V shed 1 base and J shed 1 base, with 10 bases lying between them. In DNA form, the CDR3 reads TGTGCCTGGAGTGGTCGACACAAGAACACTGAAGCTTTCTTT. It codes for CAWSGRHKNTEAFF.

The chain carries TRBV20-1 and TRBJ2-3; 11 bases are shared with TRBD2. The V gene's germline CDR1 is DFQATT and CDR2 SNEGSKA (reference sequence). The CDR3 has 17 amino acids. With 3 bases clipped from V and 0 bases from J, the junction kept 8 bases outside the gene matches. The chain's CDR3 is CSASVGLAEISTDTQYF. The CDR3 DNA follows: TGCAGTGCTAGTGTGGGACTAGCGGAGATTAGCACAGATACGCAGTATTTT.

The rearrangement links TRBV7-9 to TRBJ1-5, with TRBD1 matching 8 bases. Per germline, CDR1 SEHNR and CDR2 FQNEAQ (reference sequence). This CDR3 has 15 residues. V was clipped by 5 bases and J by 3 bases; unmatched bases: 6. CDR3 sequence reads: CASSETGGSNQPQHF. In DNA form, the CDR3 reads TGTGCCAGCAGCGAAACAGGGGGATCCAATCAGCCCCAGCATTTT.

The CDR3 DNA is TGTGCCAGCAGCTCGAACAGGGAGAAAGACACTGAAGCTTTCTTT. Its protein product is CASSSNREKDTEAFF. J is TRBJ1-1 and V is TRBV7-9; TRBD1 might be the D (6 bases). Between the trimmed V and J ends, which lost 4 bases and 3 bases, there was a span of 15 bases. This CDR3 region has 15 residues. In germline, CDR1 is SEHNR, CDR2 FQNEAQ (reference sequence). Full variable domain (remainder filled in from reference TRBV7-9 and TRBJ1-1): DTGVSQNPRHKITKRGQNVTFRCDPISEHNRLYWYRQTLGQGPEFLTYFQNEAQLEKSRLLSDRFSAERPKGSFSTLEIQRTEQGDSAMYLCASSSNREKDTEAFFGQGTRLTVV.

The chain links TRBV6-1 to TRBJ1-5, with D possibly being TRBD1 (5 bases). V gave up 2 bases and J gave up 7 bases, with 9 bases separating them. This CDR3 is 13 amino acids long. Germline V gene lookup returns CDR1 MNHNS and CDR2 SASEGT. CDR3 sequence (DNA): TGTGCCAGCAGTGAACAGGGATCGCAGCCCCAGCATTTT. Protein: CASSEQGSQPQHF.

The rearrangement uses TRBV6-6 and TRBJ1-5; D remains ambiguous. Germline V gene lookup returns CDR1 MNHNY and CDR2 SVGAGI (reference sequence). Trimming pared 7 bases from V and 4 bases from J, leaving 17 bases between. The CDR3 consists of 15 residues. The CDR3 region has the DNA TGTGCCAGCATGGCACGATCCCGGGAAAATCAGCCCCAGCATTTT. This encodes CASMARSRENQPQHF.